The T cell receptor (beta chain) described here comes from a study of blood T cells in healthy people across ages. Primed by a sample-barcoded 5' primer and a J-beta primer mix, a second PCR proceeded for 7 to 11 cycles. TCRdb independently ran MiXCR on the 5' RACE reads; one entry per CDR3 protein. The sample lists roughly 800,000 distinct CDR3 sequences, roughly 64% occurring once. The CDR3 covers 11 residues. V gave up 4 bases and J gave up 11 bases, with 11 bases separating them. CDR1 is MNHNS and CDR2 is SASEGT in the germline V gene. This receptor was identified in a man aged 30-40 years in good health. The sequenced material came from blood. This chain joins TRBV6-1 and TRBJ1-1; no clear D gene. CDR3 sequence reads: CASSVWGAAFF. CDR3 bases: TGTGCCAGCAGTGTGTGGGGAGCGGCTTTCTTT.